These 13 T cell receptor beta chains were sequenced from one sample in a study of OX40 agonist ivuxolimab in advanced cancers. The library was prepared using the immunoSEQ multiplex PCR assay. In TCRdb, the immuneACCESS table is reduced to in-frame sequences with V and J assigned. These tables do not hold every clone; where another copy was compared, an unresolved V gene accounts for under half, and the others remain unexplained. The sample data list 40,000 or so clones, and 75% to 90% of these were observed just once. Of the sample, 5% to 6% falls within the top ten clones. The sample in question was CD4+ or CD8+ T cells sorted from blood, obtained in a trial of the OX40 agonist ivuxolimab. The receptor source for this set is an adult with an advanced solid tumor such as melanoma, head and neck, liver or kidney cancer.

There are a few counts of this clone. V and J are TRBV5-1 and TRBJ2-7, with D perhaps assigned TRBD1 or TRBD2 (5 bases each). Germline V gives CDR1 SGHRS, CDR2 YFSETQ. This CDR3 comprises 16 residues. The germline V and J ends were trimmed by 0 bases and 3 bases, with 16 bases remaining between them. The CDR3 reads CASSLGHRDGHYEQYF. The CDR3, as DNA: TGCGCCAGCAGCTTGGGGCACCGGGACGGACACTACGAGCAGTACTTC.

V and J are TRBV27 and TRBJ2-2, with unresolved D. V was shortened by 5 bases and J by 3 bases, with 7 bases between the two germline ends. Per the germline V gene, CDR1 is MNHEY and CDR2 is SMNVEV (reference sequence). The CDR3 consists of 13 residues. The CDR3 DNA is TGTGCCAGCAGTCAGACCTACACCGGGGAGCTGTTTTTT. Translating it yields CASSQTYTGELFF.

The CDR3 protein is CASSLTDYVSPAGDTEAFF. The DNA of the CDR3 is TGTGCCAGCAGCTTAACAGATTACGTTAGCCCCGCTGGGGACACTGAAGCTTTCTTT. This chain joins TRBV7-9 and TRBJ1-1; D remains ambiguous. Germline CDR1 reads SEHNR; CDR2 reads FQNEAQ (reference sequence). V lost 2 bases to trimming and J lost 3 bases, with 25 bases between them. CDR3 length equals 19 residues.

The chain combines TRBV30 with TRBJ2-7; weak D call: TRBD1 (5 bases). Germline CDR1 and CDR2: GTSNPN and SVGIG (reference sequence). This CDR3 has 11 amino acids. V dropped 5 bases and J dropped 5 bases, with 10 bases sitting between them. The CDR3 nucleotides read TGTGCCTGGCAGGGAACCCACGAGCAGTACTTC. Its translation is CAWQGTHEQYF.

The rearrangement uses TRBV4-1 and TRBJ2-1, with D uncertain. Trimming removed 2 bases at V and 14 bases at J, with 13 bases between. CDR3 length: 12 residues. Germline values: CDR1 MGHRA, CDR2 YSYEKL. The CDR3: CASSQISGIKFF. The CDR3 nucleotides are TGCGCCAGCAGCCAAATAAGTGGGATTAAGTTCTTC.

The chain employs TRBV18 and TRBJ1-1, with TRBD1 identical over 10 bases. V was pared by 3 bases and J by 3 bases, with 13 bases of the junction left unmatched. This CDR3 region has 18 residues. CDR1 is KGHSH and CDR2 is LQKENI in the germline V gene. The CDR3 sequence is CASSPVKTGGAGHTEAFF. The CDR3, as DNA: TGTGCCAGCTCACCCGTTAAGACAGGGGGCGCGGGTCACACTGAAGCTTTCTTT.

As concerns this clone: Other nucleotide sequences from this sample produce the same CDR3. V gene TRBV4-3 combines with J gene TRBJ2-3, with TRBD2 identical over 13 bases. Germline-derived CDR1 and CDR2 are LGHNA and YSLEER. With 4 bases clipped from V and 4 bases from J, the junction kept 5 bases outside the gene matches. This CDR3 region has 16 residues. The DNA of the CDR3 is TGCGCCAGCAGCCCAGGACTAGCGGGAGTATCAGATACGCAGTATTTT. Protein sequence: CASSPGLAGVSDTQYF.

The V call is TRBV19, the J call TRBJ2-2, with D possibly matching TRBD2 (7 bases). The germline V gene encodes CDR1 LNHDA and CDR2 SQIVND (reference sequence). CDR3 length: 15 amino acids. Trimming removed 9 bases from V and 4 bases from J, with 18 bases in between. Here the CDR3 reads CASRVGGRGTGELFF. The CDR3 DNA reads TGTGCCAGCAGAGTCGGGGGGCGCGGCACCGGGGAGCTGTTTTTT. The whole variable domain, remainder taken from reference TRBV19 and TRBJ2-2, is DGGITQSPKYLFRKEGQNVTLSCEQNLNHDAMYWYRQDPGQGLRLIYYSQIVNDFQKGDIAEGYSVSREKKESFPLTVTSAQKNPTAFYLCASRVGGRGTGELFFGEGSRLTVL.

DNA for the CDR3: TGTGCCAGCAGCCCGCAGGGCGGGAGGTACAATGAGCAGTTCTTC. Translating gives CASSPQGGRYNEQFF. V usage is TRBV7-9 and J usage is TRBJ2-1; 8 bases are shared with TRBD2. J was trimmed by 4 bases and V by 5 bases; bases with no gene match: 7. From germline, CDR1 is SEHNR and CDR2 FQNEAQ (reference sequence). CDR3 length equals 15 residues.

The chain couples TRBV7-6 to TRBJ2-7; 13 bases are a match to TRBD2. CDR1 is SGHVS and CDR2 is FNYEAQ in the germline V gene. The V gene end was trimmed by 6 bases and the J gene end by 0 bases; junction bases not matched to a gene: 2. The CDR3 is 15 residues long. The CDR3 bases are TGTGCCAGCAGTAGGACTAGCGGGAGCTCCTACGAGCAGTACTTC. Translated: CASSRTSGSSYEQYF.

The rearrangement uses TRBV7-2 and TRBJ2-1; weak D call: TRBD1 (6 bases). Germline lookup yields CDR1 SGHTA and CDR2 FQGNSA. There are 16 residues in the CDR3. Trimming took off 0 bases at V and 6 bases at J, with 15 bases between the two ends. The CDR3 DNA sequence: TGTGCCAGCAGCTTAGCTCTGAGACAGGTAGGCAATGAGCAGTTCTTC. Amino acid sequence: CASSLALRQVGNEQFF. Drawing the rest from reference TRBV7-2 and TRBJ2-1, the complete variable domain is GAGVSQSPSNKVTEKGKDVELRCDPISGHTALYWYRQSLGQGLEFLIYFQGNSAPDKSGLPSDRFSAERTGGSVSTLTIQRTQQEDSAVYLCASSLALRQVGNEQFFGPGTRLTVL.

This chain links TRBV6-5 with TRBJ1-4, with a tentative D call TRBD1 (6 bases). The germline CDR1 and CDR2 sequences are MNHEY and SVGAGI. The CDR3 runs to 15 residues. V was pared by 2 bases and J by 2 bases, with 9 bases between. The DNA of the CDR3 is TGTGCCAGCAGTTACGGGGGCGCGACTAATGAAAAACTGTTTTTT. Protein product: CASSYGGATNEKLFF.

V gene TRBV10-3 combines with J gene TRBJ2-1; D is possibly TRBD2 (7 bases). CDR1 ENHRY and CDR2 SYGVKD come from the germline V gene. The CDR3 is 13 amino acids. The germline V and J ends were trimmed by 8 bases and 0 bases, with 8 bases remaining between them. In DNA, the CDR3 is TGTGCCATCGGGGGGGCCTCCTACAATGAGCAGTTCTTC. It codes for CAIGGASYNEQFF.